A single sample is the source of the 5 T cell receptor beta chains below, sequenced in a study of T-cell reconstitution after alpha-beta-depleted transplantation in children. Preparing the TCRbeta library involved the use of unique molecular identifiers. TCRdb processed the PCR reads anew with MiXCR; each CDR3 protein has one entry. The sample gives approximately 500,000 distinct CDR3 sequences, about 11% of which show up once; around 2% is in the top ten. This sample comprised PBMCs, obtained before TCRalphabeta/CD19-depleted stem cell transplant. Receptors originate from a child younger than 10 with inherited bone marrow failure, due to receive a stem cell transplant.

The rearrangement joins TRBV19 to TRBJ2-2; D possibly corresponds to TRBD2 (5 bases). Germline CDR1 and CDR2: LNHDA and SQIVND (reference sequence). The V and J ends lost 7 bases and 8 bases respectively, with 14 bases between them. This CDR3 is 13 amino acids long. CDR3 amino acids: CASNEIASGELFF. DNA for the CDR3: TGTGCCAGTAATGAAATAGCGTCGGGGGAGCTGTTTTTT. The entire variable domain, with the rest obtained from reference TRBV19 and TRBJ2-2, is as follows: DGGITQSPKYLFRKEGQNVTLSCEQNLNHDAMYWYRQDPGQGLRLIYYSQIVNDFQKGDIAEGYSVSREKKESFPLTVTSAQKNPTAFYLCASNEIASGELFFGEGSRLTVL.

This clonotype was counted many times. The CDR3 nucleotides read TGTGCCAGCAGCTTAGCGGATGGGCGGGGCTACGAGCAGTACTTC. Translating gives CASSLADGRGYEQYF. This sequence joins TRBV7-6 and TRBJ2-7, with a tentative D call TRBD2 (6 bases). This CDR3 is 15 amino acids long. The germline V gene encodes CDR1 SGHVS and CDR2 FNYEAQ. V dropped 0 bases and J dropped 3 bases, with 12 bases sitting between them.

This clonotype occurred a few times. This rearrangement joins TRBV7-2 to TRBJ1-2; tentatively, D is TRBD1 (6 bases). Germline CDR1 is SGHTA and CDR2 is FQGNSA. Trimming cost V 8 bases and J 5 bases, with 21 bases left between them. The CDR3 contains 15 residues. The CDR3 DNA reads TGTGCCAGCGCCCTTAGGGTTGGGGGGCAATATGGCTACACCTTC. It encodes CASALRVGGQYGYTF.

There are a few counts of this clonotype. The rearrangement uses TRBV27 and TRBJ1-2; no firm D call. CDR1 MNHEY and CDR2 SMNVEV come from the germline V gene (reference sequence). The CDR3 is 12 residues long. Trimming stripped 0 bases from V and 8 bases from J, with 7 bases between. The CDR3 reads CASSLSGNGYTF. CDR3 coding DNA: TGTGCCAGCAGTTTATCAGGGAACGGCTACACCTTC.

This clonotype was seen a single time. A much larger clone sits a single nucleotide away, making a read error possible. J is TRBJ2-1 and V is TRBV6-2 or TRBV6-3; TRBD2 aligns across 12 bases. Germline V CDR1 and CDR2: MNHEY, SVGEGT. The V segment lost 8 bases and the J segment 4 bases; nucleotides outside the gene matches: 6. This CDR3 has 15 amino acids. The CDR3 bases are TGTGCCAGCCTCGGACTAGCGGGATTTTACAATGAGCAGTTCTTC. Amino acid sequence: CASLGLAGFYNEQFF.